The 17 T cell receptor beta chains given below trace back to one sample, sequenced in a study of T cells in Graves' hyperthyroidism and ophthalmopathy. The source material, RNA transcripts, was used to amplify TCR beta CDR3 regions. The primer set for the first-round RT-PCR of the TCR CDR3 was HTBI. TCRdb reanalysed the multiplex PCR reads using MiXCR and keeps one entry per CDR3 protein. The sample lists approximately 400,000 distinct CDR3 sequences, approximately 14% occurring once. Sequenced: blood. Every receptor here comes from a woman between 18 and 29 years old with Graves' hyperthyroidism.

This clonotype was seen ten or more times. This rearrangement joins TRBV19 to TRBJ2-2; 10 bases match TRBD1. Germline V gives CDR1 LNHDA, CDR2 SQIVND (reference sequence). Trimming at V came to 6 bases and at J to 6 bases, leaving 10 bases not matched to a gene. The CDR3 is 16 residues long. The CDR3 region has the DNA TGTGCCAGTAGGATGTTATTGGGACAGGGGTCCGGGGAGCTGTTTTTT. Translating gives CASRMLLGQGSGELFF. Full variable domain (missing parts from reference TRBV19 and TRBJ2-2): DGGITQSPKYLFRKEGQNVTLSCEQNLNHDAMYWYRQDPGQGLRLIYYSQIVNDFQKGDIAEGYSVSREKKESFPLTVTSAQKNPTAFYLCASRMLLGQGSGELFFGEGSRLTVL.

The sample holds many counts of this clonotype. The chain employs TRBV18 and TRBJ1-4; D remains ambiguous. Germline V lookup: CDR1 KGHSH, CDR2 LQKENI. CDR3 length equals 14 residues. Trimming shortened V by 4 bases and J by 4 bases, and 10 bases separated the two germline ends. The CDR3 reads CASSLRALNEKLFF. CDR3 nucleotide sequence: TGTGCCAGCTCACTCCGGGCCCTTAATGAAAAACTGTTTTTT.

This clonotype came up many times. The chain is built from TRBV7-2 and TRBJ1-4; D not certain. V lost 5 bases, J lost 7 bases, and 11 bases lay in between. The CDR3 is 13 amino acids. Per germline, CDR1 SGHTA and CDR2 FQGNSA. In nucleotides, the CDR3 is TGTGCCAGCAGCCTTCACCTGGGTGAAAAACTGTTTTTT. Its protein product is CASSLHLGEKLFF.

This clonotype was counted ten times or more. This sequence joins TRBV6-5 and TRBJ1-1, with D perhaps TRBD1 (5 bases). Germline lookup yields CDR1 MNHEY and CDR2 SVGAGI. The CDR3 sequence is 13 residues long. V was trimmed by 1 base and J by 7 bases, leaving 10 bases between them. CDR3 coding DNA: TGTGCCAGCAGTTACTACGGACACCTTGAAGCTTTCTTT. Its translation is CASSYYGHLEAFF.

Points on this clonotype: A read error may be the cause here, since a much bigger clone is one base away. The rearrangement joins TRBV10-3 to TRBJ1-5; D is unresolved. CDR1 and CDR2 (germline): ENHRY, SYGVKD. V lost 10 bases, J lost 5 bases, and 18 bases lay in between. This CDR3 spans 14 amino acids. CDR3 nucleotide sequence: TGTGCCACCATCCCCGCGGGATCCGATCAGCCCCAGCATTTT. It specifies CATIPAGSDQPQHF.

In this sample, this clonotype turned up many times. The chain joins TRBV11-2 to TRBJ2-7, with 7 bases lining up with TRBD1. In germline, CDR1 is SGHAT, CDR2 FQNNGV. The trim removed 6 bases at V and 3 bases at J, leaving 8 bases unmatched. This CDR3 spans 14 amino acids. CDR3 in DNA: TGTGCCAGCAGTTGGGGGACAGCTAACTACGAGCAGTACTTC. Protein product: CASSWGTANYEQYF.

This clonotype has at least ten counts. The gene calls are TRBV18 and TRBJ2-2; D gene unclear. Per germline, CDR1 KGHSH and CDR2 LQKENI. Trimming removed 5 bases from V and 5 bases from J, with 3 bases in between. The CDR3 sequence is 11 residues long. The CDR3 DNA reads TGTGCCAGCTCAACAACCGGGGAGCTGTTTTTT. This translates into CASSTTGELFF.

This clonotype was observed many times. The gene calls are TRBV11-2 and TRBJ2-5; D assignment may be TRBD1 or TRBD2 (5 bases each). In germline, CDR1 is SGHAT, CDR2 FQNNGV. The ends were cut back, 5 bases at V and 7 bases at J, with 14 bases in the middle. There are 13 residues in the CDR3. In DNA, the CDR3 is TGTGCCAGCAGCCCGCTTCGGGGCTGGACCCAGTACTTC. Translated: CASSPLRGWTQYF.

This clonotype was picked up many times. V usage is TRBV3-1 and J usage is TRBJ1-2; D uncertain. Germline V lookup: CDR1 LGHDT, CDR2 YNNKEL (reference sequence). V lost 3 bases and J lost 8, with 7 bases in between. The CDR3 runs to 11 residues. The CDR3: CASSHALGYTF. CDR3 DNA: TGTGCCAGCAGCCACGCCCTCGGCTACACCTTC.

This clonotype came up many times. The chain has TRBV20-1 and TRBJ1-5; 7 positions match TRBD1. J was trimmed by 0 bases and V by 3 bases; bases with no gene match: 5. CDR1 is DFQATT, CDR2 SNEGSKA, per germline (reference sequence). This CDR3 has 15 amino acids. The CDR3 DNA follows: TGCAGTGCTAGGCGACAGGGCGATAGCAATCAGCCCCAGCATTTT. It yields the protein CSARRQGDSNQPQHF.

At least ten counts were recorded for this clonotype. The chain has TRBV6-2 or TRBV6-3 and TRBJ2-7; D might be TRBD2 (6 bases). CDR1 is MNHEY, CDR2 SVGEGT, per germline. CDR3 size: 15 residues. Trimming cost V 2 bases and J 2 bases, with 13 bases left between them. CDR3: CASSYGGAETYEQYF. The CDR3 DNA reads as TGTGCCAGCAGTTACGGCGGGGCGGAAACCTACGAGCAGTACTTC.

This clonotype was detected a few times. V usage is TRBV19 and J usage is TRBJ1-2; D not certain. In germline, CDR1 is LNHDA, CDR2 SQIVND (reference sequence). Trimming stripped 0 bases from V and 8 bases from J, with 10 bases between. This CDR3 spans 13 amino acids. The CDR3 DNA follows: TGTGCCAGTAGTATAGATCTCGGGCGGGGCTACACCTTC. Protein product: CASSIDLGRGYTF.

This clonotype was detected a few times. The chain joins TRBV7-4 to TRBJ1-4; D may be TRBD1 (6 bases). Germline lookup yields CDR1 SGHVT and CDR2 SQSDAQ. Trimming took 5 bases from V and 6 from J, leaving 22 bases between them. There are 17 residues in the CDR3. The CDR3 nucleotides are TGTGCCAGCAGCCTATTAGTAGGCAGGGGTAAAGATGAAAAACTGTTTTTT. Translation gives CASSLLVGRGKDEKLFF.

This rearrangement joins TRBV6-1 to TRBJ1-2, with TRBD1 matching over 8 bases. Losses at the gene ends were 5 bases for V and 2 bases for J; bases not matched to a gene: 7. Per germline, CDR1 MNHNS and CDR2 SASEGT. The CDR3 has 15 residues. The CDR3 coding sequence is TGTGCCAGCAGTATACAGGGGGGCCCCAACTATGGCTACACCTTC. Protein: CASSIQGGPNYGYTF.

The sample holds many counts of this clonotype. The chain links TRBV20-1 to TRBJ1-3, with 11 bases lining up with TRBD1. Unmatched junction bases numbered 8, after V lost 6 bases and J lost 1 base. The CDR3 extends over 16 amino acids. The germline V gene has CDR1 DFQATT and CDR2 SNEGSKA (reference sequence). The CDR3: CSAWGQGDSSGNTIYF. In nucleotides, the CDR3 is TGCAGTGCCTGGGGACAGGGGGATAGTTCTGGAAACACCATATATTTT.

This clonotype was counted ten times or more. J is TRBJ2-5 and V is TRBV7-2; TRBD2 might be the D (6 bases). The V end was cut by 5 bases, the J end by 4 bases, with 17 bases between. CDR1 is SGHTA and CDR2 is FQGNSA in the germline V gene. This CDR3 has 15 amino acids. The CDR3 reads CASSPTGSTLETQYF. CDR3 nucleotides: TGTGCCAGCAGCCCTACCGGGAGTACTTTAGAGACCCAGTACTTC.

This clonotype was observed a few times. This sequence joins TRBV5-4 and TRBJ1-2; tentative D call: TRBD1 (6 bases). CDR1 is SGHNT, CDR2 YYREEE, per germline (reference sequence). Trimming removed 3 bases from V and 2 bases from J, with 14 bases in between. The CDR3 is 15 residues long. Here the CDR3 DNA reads TGTGCCAGCAGCTCGGGGCCAACAGGGAACTATGGCTACACCTTC. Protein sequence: CASSSGPTGNYGYTF.